This T cell receptor beta chain was profiled in a study of OX40 agonist ivuxolimab in advanced cancers. Study as a whole: Therapy given before enrollment (anti-PD-1, anti-PD-L1 or anti-CTLA-4) was allowed, and 40% had some. Study conclusions and caveats: It was also the case that some nonresponders had low normalized T-cell clonal expansion. Fewer expanded clones were found on average in CD4+ than in CD8+ T cells. Antigen specificity was not determined for the expanded peripheral T cells.

Repertoires were generated with immunoSEQ multiplex PCR, while TCRdb's copy carries only in-frame clones and drops some. This table holds tens of thousands of clones, roughly 80% found once. As for this clone: What it binds is unknown.

The receptor was derived from an adult with an advanced solid tumor such as melanoma, head and neck, liver or kidney cancer. Material: CD4+ or CD8+ T cells sorted from blood, obtained in a trial of the OX40 agonist ivuxolimab.

The CDR3 here is CASSYEVGLRVSYTF. The CDR3 region has the DNA TGTGCCAGCAGTTACGAGGTTGGGCTACGAGTGAGCTACACCTTC. The chain recombines TRBV6-5 with TRBJ1-2; no clear D. V lost 2 bases and J lost 9, with 19 bases in between. Germline-derived CDR1 and CDR2 are MNHEY and SVGAGI. This CDR3 region has 15 residues.